This T cell receptor beta chain was sequenced in a study of T cells in Graves' hyperthyroidism and ophthalmopathy. Study outcomes and limitations: The majority of expanded thyroid clonotypes above 0.001 also appeared in blood.

A word on this clonotype: What it binds is unknown.

In patients aged 18 to 65, hyperthyroidism was newly diagnosed, with duration under 2 months. RNA transcripts were the template for amplifying TCR beta CDR3 regions. First-round RT-PCR with HTBI primers amplified the TCR CDR3 region. TCRdb processed the multiplex PCR reads anew with MiXCR; each CDR3 protein has one entry. Among about 360,000 distinct CDR3 sequences, less than 20% were seen once, and the ten largest hold around a quarter. The specimen was blood. The TCR sequence derives from a woman aged 18 to 35 with Graves' hyperthyroidism that later progressed to Graves' ophthalmopathy.

CDR3 amino acids: CASSPEGRVYNEQFF. The CDR3 DNA reads as TGTGCCAGCAGCCCCGAGGGGCGGGTCTACAATGAGCAGTTCTTC. The V gene is TRBV13, the J gene TRBJ2-1; D may match TRBD1 or TRBD2 (5 bases each). Germline values: CDR1 PRHDT, CDR2 FYEKMQ (reference sequence). Trimming shortened V by 5 bases and J by 3 bases, and 14 bases separated the two germline ends. The CDR3 sequence is 15 residues long. Supplemented by reference TRBV13 and TRBJ2-1, the full variable domain reads AAGVIQSPRHLIKEKRETATLKCYPIPRHDTVYWYQQGPGQDPQFLISFYEKMQSDKGSIPDRFSAQQFSDYHSELNMSSLELGDSALYFCASSPEGRVYNEQFFGPGTRLTVL.